The text below deals with one T cell receptor (beta chain). What this receptor recognizes is not known. No clone much larger than this one lies a single base away; base qualities are absent. From a lookup of the germline V gene (reference sequence), CDR1 and CDR2 are SGHKS and YYEKEE. For this chain, trimming is 5 bases at the V end and 3 bases at the J end, and the number of junction bases without a gene match is 8. From the cysteine through the phenylalanine, the CDR3 covers 15 amino acids. This entry keeps only the CDR3 DNA: 45 bases, framed from base 1. Thawed unstimulated PBMCs were stained for CD3, CD4 and CD8 and FACS-sorted into CD3+CD4+ and CD3+CD8+ populations. Each of the 8 studied subjects was randomized to immunosuppression withdrawal. The Qiagen DNeasy Blood and Tissue Kit was used for isolation of genomic DNA. The sample belongs to a study of T cell clones after liver transplantation (dated by TCRdb to about 2019). For context, the study as a whole: Samples were obtained from ITN030ST, a randomized trial in which withdrawal of immunosuppression was attempted within 2 years of liver transplantation. Donor-reactive T cell clones were identified using TCRbeta sequencing after a pre-transplant mixed lymphocyte reaction and were then followed in post-transplant blood. As an antigen-independent comparator for the donor-reactive sequences, third party-reactive TCRbeta sequences from pre-transplant MLRs were identified as well. Three of the eight recipients were HCV-positive; the others were transplanted for non-autoimmune, non-viral indications. No induction therapy was given to the subjects, and standard immunosuppression was administered until randomization at 12-24 months post-transplant. To count as tolerant, a recipient had to stay completely off immunosuppression for at least one year without liver enzymes climbing beyond twice the upper limit of normal. Blood samples were collected pre-transplant, pre-randomization before withdrawal, and post-randomization after either complete withdrawal or failed withdrawal. A cohort of 8 liver transplant recipients was studied, of whom 3 were classified as tolerant and 5 as non-tolerant.

High-throughput TCRbeta CDR3 sequencing of frozen genomic DNA was performed by immunoSEQ, with PCR amplification, mapping, bias correction and internal controls included. The original pipeline was this. Productive rearrangements were kept, and unique TCRbeta sequences were defined by CDR3 nucleotide sequence plus V and J gene. For classification of a sequence as donor-reactive, at least 5-fold expansion in CFSE-low cells relative to unstimulated pre-transplant cells and a frequency of at least 0.01% were required. Minimum frequency thresholds were set for each subject on the basis of the unstimulated sample with the lowest template count, so that a detection power of at least 90% was ensured. Jensen-Shannon divergence between the top 1000 TCRbeta sequences after and before transplant was used to measure repertoire turnover. Changes in detection of donor-reactive sequences were tested with two-sided Fisher's exact tests. In TCRdb, the immuneACCESS table is reduced to in-frame sequences with V and J assigned. These tables do not hold every clone; where another copy was compared, an unresolved V gene accounts for under half, and the others remain unexplained. Clonal size and the V and J genes are those of that table, whereas D and trimming came from the DNA. Present in this sample are 68,000 or so clones, around 92% of which were seen just once. More than 0.85% of the sample comes from the top ten.

The research as a whole found: When repertoire turnover was taken into account, detection of donor-reactive sequences was significantly reduced in 7 of 8 subjects for CD4 and in 8 of 8 subjects for CD8. In most of the 8 subjects, regardless of tolerance or HCV status, circulating donor-reactive CD4 TCRbeta sequences dropped significantly post-transplant. The decline in donor-reactive sequences exceeded the decline in third party-reactive sequences, suggesting partial antigen-specific deletion that was unrelated to withdrawal success. Because of small, heterogeneous patient numbers and non-standardized post-transplant time points, the conclusions were only preliminary. In a couple of subjects, low numbers of available donor cells limited the measurable donor-reactive repertoire. Because no allograft tissue specimens were available, donor-reactive T cells may have migrated into the graft instead of being deleted.

The chain is encoded by TRBV5-5 joined to TRBJ2-4; 7 of the junction bases match TRBD2. Sequenced material: CD4+ T cells from blood, taken less than 28 months after liver transplant. The sequence derives from a human patient who received a liver transplant. Some T cells present after a transplant may be cells of the graft donor. The DNA sequence is as follows: TGTGCCAGCAGTCTTTTTACGGGGGGCAAAAACATTCAGTACTTC. Its protein product is CASSLFTGGKNIQYF.